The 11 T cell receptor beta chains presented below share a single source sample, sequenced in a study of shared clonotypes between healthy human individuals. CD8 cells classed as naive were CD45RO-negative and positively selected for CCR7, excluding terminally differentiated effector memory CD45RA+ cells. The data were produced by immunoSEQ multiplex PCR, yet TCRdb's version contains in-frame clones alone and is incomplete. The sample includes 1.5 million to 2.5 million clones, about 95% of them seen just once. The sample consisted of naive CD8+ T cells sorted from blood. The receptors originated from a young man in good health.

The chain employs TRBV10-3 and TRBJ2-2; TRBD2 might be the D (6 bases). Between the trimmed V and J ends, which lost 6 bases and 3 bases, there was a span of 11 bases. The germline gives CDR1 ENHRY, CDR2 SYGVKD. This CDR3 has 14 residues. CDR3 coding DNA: TGTGCCATCAGCGCGGGACTCGACACCGGGGAGCTGTTTTTT. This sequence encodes CAISAGLDTGELFF.

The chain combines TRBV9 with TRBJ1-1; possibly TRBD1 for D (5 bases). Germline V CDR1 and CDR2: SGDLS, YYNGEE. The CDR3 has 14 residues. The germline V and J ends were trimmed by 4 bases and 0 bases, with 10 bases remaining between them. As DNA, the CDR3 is TGTGCCAGCAGCCCGGACATGATGAACACTGAAGCTTTCTTT. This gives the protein CASSPDMMNTEAFF. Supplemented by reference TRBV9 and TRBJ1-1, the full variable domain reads DSGVTQTPKHLITATGQRVTLRCSPRSGDLSVYWYQQSLDQGLQFLIQYYNGEERAKGNILERFSAQQFPDLHSELNLSSLELGDSALYFCASSPDMMNTEAFFGQGTRLTVV.

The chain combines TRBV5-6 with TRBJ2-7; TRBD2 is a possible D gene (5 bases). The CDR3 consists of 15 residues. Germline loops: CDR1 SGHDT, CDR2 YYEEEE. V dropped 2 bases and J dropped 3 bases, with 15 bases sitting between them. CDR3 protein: CASSFRDGELYEQYF. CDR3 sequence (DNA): TGTGCCAGCAGCTTCCGCGACGGGGAACTCTACGAGCAGTACTTC.

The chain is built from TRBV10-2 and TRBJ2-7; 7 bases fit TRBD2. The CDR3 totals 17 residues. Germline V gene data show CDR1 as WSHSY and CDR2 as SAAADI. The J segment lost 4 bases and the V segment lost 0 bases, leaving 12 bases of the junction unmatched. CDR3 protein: CASSESGGTLREYEQYF. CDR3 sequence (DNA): TGCGCCAGCAGTGAGTCCGGGGGGACCCTGAGAGAGTACGAGCAGTACTTC.

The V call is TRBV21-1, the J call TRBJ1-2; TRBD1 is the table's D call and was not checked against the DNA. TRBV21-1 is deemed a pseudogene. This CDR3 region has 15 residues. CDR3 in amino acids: CASSSAPQDRYGYTF. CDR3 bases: TGTGCCAGCAGCTCTGCCCCACAGGACCGCTATGGCTACACCTTC.

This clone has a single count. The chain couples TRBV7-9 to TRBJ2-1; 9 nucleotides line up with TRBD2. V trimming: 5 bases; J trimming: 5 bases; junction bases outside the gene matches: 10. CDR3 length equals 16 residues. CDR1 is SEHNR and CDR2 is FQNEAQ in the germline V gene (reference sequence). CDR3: CASSALPGLANNEQFF. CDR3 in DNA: TGTGCCAGCAGCGCCCTCCCGGGACTAGCAAACAATGAGCAGTTCTTC. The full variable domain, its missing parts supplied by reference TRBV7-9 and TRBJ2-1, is DTGVSQNPRHKITKRGQNVTFRCDPISEHNRLYWYRQTLGQGPEFLTYFQNEAQLEKSRLLSDRFSAERPKGSFSTLEIQRTEQGDSAMYLCASSALPGLANNEQFFGPGTRLTVL.

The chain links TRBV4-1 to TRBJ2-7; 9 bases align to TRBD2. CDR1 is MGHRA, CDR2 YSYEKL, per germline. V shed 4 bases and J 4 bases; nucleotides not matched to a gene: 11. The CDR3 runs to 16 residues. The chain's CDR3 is CASSLGAGTSYYEQYF. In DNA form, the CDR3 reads TGCGCCAGCAGCCTAGGGGCGGGGACTAGCTATTACGAGCAGTACTTC.

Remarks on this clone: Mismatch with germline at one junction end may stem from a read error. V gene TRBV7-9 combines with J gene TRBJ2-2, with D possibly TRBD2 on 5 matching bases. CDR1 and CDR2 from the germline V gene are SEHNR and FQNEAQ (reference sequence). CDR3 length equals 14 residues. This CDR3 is CASSLADYTGELFF. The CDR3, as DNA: TGTGCCAGCAGCCTAGCTGATTACACCGGGGAGCTGTTTTTT. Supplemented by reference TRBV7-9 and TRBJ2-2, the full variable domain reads DTGVSQNPRHKITKRGQNVTFRCDPISEHNRLYWYRQTLGQGPEFLTYFQNEAQLEKSRLLSDRFSAERPKGSFSTLEIQRTEQGDSAMYLCASSLADYTGELFFGEGSRLTVL.

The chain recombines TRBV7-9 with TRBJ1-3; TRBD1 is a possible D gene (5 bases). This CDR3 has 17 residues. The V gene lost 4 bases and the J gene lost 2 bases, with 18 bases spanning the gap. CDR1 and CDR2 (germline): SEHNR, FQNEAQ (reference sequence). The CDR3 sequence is CASSSSKGTGAGNTIYF. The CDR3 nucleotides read TGTGCCAGCAGCTCCTCCAAAGGGACGGGAGCTGGAAACACCATATATTTT. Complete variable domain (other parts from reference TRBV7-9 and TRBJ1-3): DTGVSQNPRHKITKRGQNVTFRCDPISEHNRLYWYRQTLGQGPEFLTYFQNEAQLEKSRLLSDRFSAERPKGSFSTLEIQRTEQGDSAMYLCASSSSKGTGAGNTIYFGEGSWLTVV.

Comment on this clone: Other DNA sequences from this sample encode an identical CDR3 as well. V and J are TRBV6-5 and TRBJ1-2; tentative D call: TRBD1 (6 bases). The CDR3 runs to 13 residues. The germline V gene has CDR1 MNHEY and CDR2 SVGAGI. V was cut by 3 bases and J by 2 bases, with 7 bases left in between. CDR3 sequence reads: CASSYQGNYGYTF. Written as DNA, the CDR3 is TGTGCCAGCAGTTATCAGGGGAACTATGGCTACACCTTC.

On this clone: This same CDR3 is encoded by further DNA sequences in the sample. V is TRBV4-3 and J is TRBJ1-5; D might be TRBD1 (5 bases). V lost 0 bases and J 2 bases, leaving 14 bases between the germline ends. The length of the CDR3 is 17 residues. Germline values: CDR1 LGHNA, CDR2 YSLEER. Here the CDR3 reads CASSQDLGGAGNQPQHF. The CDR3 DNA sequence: TGCGCCAGCAGCCAAGATTTAGGAGGGGCTGGCAATCAGCCCCAGCATTTT.